This is a list of T cell receptor beta chains from one sample in a study of radiotherapy plus CTLA-4 blockade in lung cancer. Generated by immunoSEQ multiplex PCR, the TCRdb table keeps only in-frame clones and is missing some. The table records some 43,000 clones, approximately 78% of them present only once. The sample here was peripheral blood, taken from a patient treated with radiotherapy plus ipilimumab. The receptors originated from a human donor with non-small cell lung cancer who had stable disease on radiotherapy plus ipilimumab. Each CDR3 is given without its conserved first and last residue. Fields, in order: D gene, V gene, CDR3 protein. D genes are given only for firm matches.

D gene: -
V gene: TRBV19
CDR3 protein: ASSISWTSTDTQY

D gene: -
V gene: TRBV6-5
CDR3 protein: ASSYLQADTQY

D gene: -
V gene: TRBV5-4
CDR3 protein: ASSFREVGSPLH

D gene: -
V gene: TRBV27
CDR3 protein: ASSLLERARGNSPLH

D gene: TRBD1
V gene: TRBV19
CDR3 protein: ASSTARLGQGNYNEQF

D gene: TRBD2
V gene: TRBV10-1
CDR3 protein: ASSESRLAGVTEQF

D gene: TRBD2
V gene: TRBV28
CDR3 protein: ASSLLAGGANEQF

D gene: TRBD1
V gene: TRBV7-9
CDR3 protein: ASSSTGATGANVLT

D gene: TRBD2
V gene: TRBV4-1
CDR3 protein: ASSRSGARSYNEQF

D gene: -
V gene: TRBV30
CDR3 protein: AWTLPSRGAYT

D gene: -
V gene: TRBV5-4
CDR3 protein: ASSPARGKGYT

D gene: TRBD1
V gene: TRBV28
CDR3 protein: ASSLRQGPKYTEAF

D gene: TRBD2
V gene: TRBV12-5
CDR3 protein: ASGTLAGTTGELF

D gene: TRBD1
V gene: TRBV28
CDR3 protein: ASSLWGTGDYT

D gene: -
V gene: TRBV5-4
CDR3 protein: ASSLVGAETTEAF

D gene: -
V gene: TRBV7-3
CDR3 protein: ASSPVGANEQF

D gene: -
V gene: TRBV19
CDR3 protein: ASSISTVARFQPQH

D gene: -
V gene: TRBV27
CDR3 protein: ASSLDIANTGELF

D gene: -
V gene: TRBV6-5
CDR3 protein: ASSAGFDTEAF

D gene: TRBD2
V gene: TRBV9
CDR3 protein: ASSVDQREAYNEQF

D gene: TRBD1
V gene: TRBV5-1
CDR3 protein: ASSGQGFEKLF

D gene: -
V gene: TRBV19
CDR3 protein: ASSMTGFGYT

D gene: -
V gene: TRBV6-1
CDR3 protein: ASSEAPRVWETQY

D gene: -
V gene: TRBV5-1
CDR3 protein: ASSLADRVPDTQY

D gene: -
V gene: TRBV28
CDR3 protein: ASRIGGPLYGYT

D gene: TRBD1
V gene: TRBV4-3
CDR3 protein: ASSQAHRGRDGYT

D gene: -
V gene: TRBV2
CDR3 protein: ASNPSALSSNEQF

D gene: TRBD1
V gene: TRBV15
CDR3 protein: ATSERSPARGPDEQF

D gene: TRBD2
V gene: TRBV6-1
CDR3 protein: ASSERVGGYNEQF

D gene: TRBD1
V gene: TRBV5-6
CDR3 protein: ASSIYRDRGNSPLH

D gene: TRBD2
V gene: TRBV4-3
CDR3 protein: ASSQEVAGVSGANVLT

D gene: TRBD1
V gene: TRBV6-5
CDR3 protein: ASSDRVGGYT

D gene: -
V gene: TRBV4-2
CDR3 protein: ASSQETGIETQY

D gene: TRBD1
V gene: TRBV7-2
CDR3 protein: ASSPQVGDRSYEQY

D gene: TRBD2
V gene: TRBV6-1
CDR3 protein: ASIGGRSSYNEQF

D gene: -
V gene: TRBV6-1
CDR3 protein: ASSDTRGILREMPQDTQY

D gene: TRBD2
V gene: TRBV27
CDR3 protein: ASSRVAGDPPDTQY

D gene: TRBD1
V gene: TRBV7-2
CDR3 protein: ASSPSGTGILTQY

D gene: TRBD2
V gene: TRBV5-4
CDR3 protein: ASSLLDSGGPQY

D gene: TRBD1
V gene: TRBV9
CDR3 protein: ASSVASGGNYGYT

D gene: -
V gene: TRBV6-1
CDR3 protein: ASSVEGRLTEAF

D gene: -
V gene: TRBV2
CDR3 protein: ASSVRGQEQY

D gene: TRBD1
V gene: TRBV11-3
CDR3 protein: ASSQGGQTNEKLF

D gene: TRBD2
V gene: TRBV28
CDR3 protein: ASNPGGVNIQY

D gene: TRBD2
V gene: TRBV27
CDR3 protein: ASSLSARLASGNEQF

D gene: TRBD1
V gene: TRBV7-8
CDR3 protein: ASSPRQGNYGYT

D gene: TRBD2
V gene: TRBV4-1
CDR3 protein: ASSQAGLAGAETQY

D gene: -
V gene: TRBV28
CDR3 protein: ASSFLGQGPYEQY

D gene: -
V gene: TRBV14
CDR3 protein: ASSPGRVVTEAF

D gene: TRBD2
V gene: TRBV27
CDR3 protein: ASMHLTSGRDEQF

D gene: -
V gene: TRBV6-5
CDR3 protein: ASSYSQAKNIQY

D gene: -
V gene: TRBV5-1
CDR3 protein: ASSLMGPESGEQY

D gene: TRBD2
V gene: TRBV9
CDR3 protein: ASSVVSAGGSDTQY

D gene: -
V gene: TRBV19
CDR3 protein: ASGVPDLAGWFPGELF

D gene: -
V gene: TRBV5-1
CDR3 protein: ASSLDSPSANYGYT

D gene: TRBD1
V gene: TRBV6-5
CDR3 protein: ASSRTGTGSEKLF

D gene: TRBD2
V gene: TRBV4-2
CDR3 protein: ASSQDYSSGSSYEQY

D gene: TRBD2
V gene: TRBV15
CDR3 protein: ATSRAPGLAEGTDTQY